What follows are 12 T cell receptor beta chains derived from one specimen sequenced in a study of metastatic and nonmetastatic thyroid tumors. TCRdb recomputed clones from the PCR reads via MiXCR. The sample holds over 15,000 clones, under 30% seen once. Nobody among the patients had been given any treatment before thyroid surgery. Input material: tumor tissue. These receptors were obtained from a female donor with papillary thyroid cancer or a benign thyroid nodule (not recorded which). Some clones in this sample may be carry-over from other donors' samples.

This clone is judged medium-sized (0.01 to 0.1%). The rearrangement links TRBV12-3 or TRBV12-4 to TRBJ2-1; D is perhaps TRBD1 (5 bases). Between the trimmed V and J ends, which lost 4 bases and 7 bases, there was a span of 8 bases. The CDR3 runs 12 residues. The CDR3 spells CASSSQGNEQFF. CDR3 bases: TGTGCCAGCAGTTCTCAGGGTAATGAGCAGTTCTTC.

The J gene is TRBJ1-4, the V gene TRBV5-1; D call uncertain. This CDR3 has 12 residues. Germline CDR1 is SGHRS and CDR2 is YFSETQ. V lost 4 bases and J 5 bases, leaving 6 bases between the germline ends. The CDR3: CASSNPNEKLFF. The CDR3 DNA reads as TGCGCCAGCAGCAACCCCAATGAAAAACTGTTTTTT.

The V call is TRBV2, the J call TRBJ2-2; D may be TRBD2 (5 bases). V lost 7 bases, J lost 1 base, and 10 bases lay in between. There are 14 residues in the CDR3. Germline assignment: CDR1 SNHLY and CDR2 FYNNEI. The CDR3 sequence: CASMLRENTGELFF. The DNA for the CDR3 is TGTGCCAGCATGTTACGGGAGAACACCGGGGAGCTGTTTTTT.

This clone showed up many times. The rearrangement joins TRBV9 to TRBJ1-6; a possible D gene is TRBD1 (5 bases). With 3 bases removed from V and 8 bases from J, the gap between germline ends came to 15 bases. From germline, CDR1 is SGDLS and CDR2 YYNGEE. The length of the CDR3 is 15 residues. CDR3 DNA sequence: TGTGCCAGCAGCGCTAGGGGCGCTGGGGATTCACCCCTCCACTTT. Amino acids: CASSARGAGDSPLHF.

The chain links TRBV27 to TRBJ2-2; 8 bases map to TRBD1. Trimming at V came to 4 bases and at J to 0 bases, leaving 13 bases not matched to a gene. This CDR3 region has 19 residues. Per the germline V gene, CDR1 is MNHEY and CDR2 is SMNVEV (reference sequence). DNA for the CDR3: TGTGCCAGCAGTTCTACAGACAGGGGCCGTATCGCGAACACCGGGGAGCTGTTTTTT. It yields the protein CASSSTDRGRIANTGELFF.

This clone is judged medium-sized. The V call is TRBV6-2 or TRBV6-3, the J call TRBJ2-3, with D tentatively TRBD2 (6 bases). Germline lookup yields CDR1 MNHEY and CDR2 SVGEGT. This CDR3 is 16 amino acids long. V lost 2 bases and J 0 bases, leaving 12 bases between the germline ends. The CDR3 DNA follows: TGTGCCAGCAGTTACGGAGGGGCCACAAGCACAGATACGCAGTATTTT. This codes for CASSYGGATSTDTQYF.

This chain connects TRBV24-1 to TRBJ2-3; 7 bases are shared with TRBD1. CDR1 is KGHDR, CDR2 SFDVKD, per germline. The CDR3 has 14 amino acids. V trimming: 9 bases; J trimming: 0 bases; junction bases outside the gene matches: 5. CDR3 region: CATRGQISTDTQYF. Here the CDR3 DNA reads TGTGCCACCCGGGGACAGATTAGCACAGATACGCAGTATTTT.

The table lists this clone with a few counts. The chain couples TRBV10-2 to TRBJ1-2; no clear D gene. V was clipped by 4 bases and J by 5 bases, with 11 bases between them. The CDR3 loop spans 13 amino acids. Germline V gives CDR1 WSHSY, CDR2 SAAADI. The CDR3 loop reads CASSGGVQYGYTF. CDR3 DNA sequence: TGCGCCAGCAGTGGTGGGGTACAGTATGGCTACACCTTC.

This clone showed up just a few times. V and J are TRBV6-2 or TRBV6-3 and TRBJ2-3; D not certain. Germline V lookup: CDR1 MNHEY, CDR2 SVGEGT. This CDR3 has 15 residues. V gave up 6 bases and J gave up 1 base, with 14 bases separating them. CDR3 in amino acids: CASRADKAGTDTQYF. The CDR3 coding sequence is TGTGCCAGCAGGGCAGACAAGGCGGGCACAGATACGCAGTATTTT.

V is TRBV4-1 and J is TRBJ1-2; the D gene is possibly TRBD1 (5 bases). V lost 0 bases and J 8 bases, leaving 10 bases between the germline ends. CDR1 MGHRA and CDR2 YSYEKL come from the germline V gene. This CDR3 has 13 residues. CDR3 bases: TGCGCCAGCAGCCAAGATTCAGGGAGCGGCTACACCTTC. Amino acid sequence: CASSQDSGSGYTF.

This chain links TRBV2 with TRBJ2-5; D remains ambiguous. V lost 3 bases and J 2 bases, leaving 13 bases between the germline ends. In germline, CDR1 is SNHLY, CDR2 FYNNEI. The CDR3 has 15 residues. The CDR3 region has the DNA TGTGCCAGCAGTGAGGGTCGCGGCAATCAAGAGACCCAGTACTTC. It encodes CASSEGRGNQETQYF.

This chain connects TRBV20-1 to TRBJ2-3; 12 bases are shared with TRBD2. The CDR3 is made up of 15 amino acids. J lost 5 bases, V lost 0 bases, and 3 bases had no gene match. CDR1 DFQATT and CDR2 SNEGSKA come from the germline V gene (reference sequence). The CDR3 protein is CSARETSGSGDTQYF. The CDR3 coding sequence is TGCAGTGCTAGAGAGACTAGCGGGAGTGGAGATACGCAGTATTTT.